This TCR beta chain was sequenced in a study of read filtering for tumor transcriptome and immune sequencing. Study context: Patients were 16 to 20 male and approximately 14 female, mean age 65.9 years, range about 45 to 85. Eight or nine patients were R-ISS I, 16 were R-ISS II, 6 or 7 were R-ISS III.

The V end was cut by 0 bases, the J end by 5 bases, with 14 bases between. Germline loops: CDR1 DFQATT, CDR2 SNEGSKA (reference sequence). There are 16 residues in the CDR3. This library used around 0.4 ug RNA and molecular barcoded adaptors spanning alpha/delta and beta/gamma chains. In TCRdb, the reads were re-called with MiXCR into one record per CDR3 protein. Among roughly 46,000 distinct CDR3 sequences, approximately 12% were seen once, and the ten largest hold roughly 15%. This clonotype was recorded at least ten times. Its antigen is as yet unknown. Overall study findings and caveats: IR-seq and RNA-seq agreed better without single-read clonotypes.

The sequencing input was a population of CD138-negative cells sorted from bone marrow. The source of this sequence is a donor over 35 with multiple myeloma. The chain joins TRBV20-1 to TRBJ1-6; TRBD1 is a possible D gene (6 bases). For the CDR3, the DNA is TGCAGTGCTAGAGATCCGGGACATGGAGATAATTCACCCCTCCACTTT. It is translated as CSARDPGHGDNSPLHF.